This T cell receptor (beta chain) was obtained from a study of cytomegalovirus exposure and HLA in healthy donors. This PCR relied on a set of 60 Vbeta primers and 13 Jbeta primers. Only in-frame clones appear in the TCRdb table, and some are missing; sequencing was by immunoSEQ multiplex PCR. The table includes 85,000 to 120,000 clones, roughly 76% detected once. The germline V gene has CDR1 MDHEN and CDR2 SYDVKM. This CDR3 comprises 13 residues. Trimming removed 2 bases from V and 8 bases from J, with 12 bases in between. The genes are TRBV28 and TRBJ1-1; D gene uncertain. This TCR was sampled from a woman aged 45-65 years in good health and CMV-seropositive. The sample was PBMCs. The CDR3 here is CASSLTGLFEAFF. The DNA of the CDR3 is TGTGCCAGCAGTTTAACCGGGTTGTTCGAAGCTTTCTTT.